The text below deals with one T cell receptor (beta chain). The data stem from a study of blood T cell repertoires in COVID-19. Across the study: Sites across the United States, Italy and Spain contributed samples from acute and convalescent COVID-19.

TCRdb's copy holds only in-frame clones and misses some; the assay was immunoSEQ multiplex PCR. Among some 260,000 clones listed, approximately 86% were seen once. Trimming removed 8 bases from V and 8 bases from J, with 19 bases in between. Germline values: CDR1 LNHDA, CDR2 SQIVND (reference sequence). This CDR3 region has 14 residues. Adults between about 18 and 95 years of age took part from fewer than 30 US areas. The TCR was taken from a woman between 25 and 40 years old with acute COVID-19. Input material: PBMCs or T cells enriched from blood (not recorded which). The chain carries TRBV19 and TRBJ1-5; tentative D call: TRBD1 (6 bases). The CDR3 sequence is CASGGSGGTEPQHF. DNA for the CDR3: TGTGCCAGTGGGGGTTCGGGGGGCACGGAGCCCCAGCATTTT.